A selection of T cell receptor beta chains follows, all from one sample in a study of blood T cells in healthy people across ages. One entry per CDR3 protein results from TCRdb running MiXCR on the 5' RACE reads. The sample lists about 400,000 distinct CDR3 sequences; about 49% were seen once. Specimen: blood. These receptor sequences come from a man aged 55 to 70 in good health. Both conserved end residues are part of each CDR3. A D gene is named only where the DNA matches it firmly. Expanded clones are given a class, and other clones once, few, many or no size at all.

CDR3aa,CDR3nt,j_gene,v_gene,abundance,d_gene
CASSVVATGGDTQYF,TGTGCCAGCAGCGTAGTAGCCACAGGGGGAGATACGCAGTATTTT,TRBJ2-3,TRBV9,many,TRBD1
CASSQAGAYEQYF,TGTGCCAGCAGCCAAGCGGGAGCCTACGAGCAGTACTTC,TRBJ2-7,TRBV7-2,few,TRBD2
CASRPGWEFNSPPHF,TGCGCCAGCAGGCCCGGTTGGGAGTTCAACTCACCCCCCCACTTT,TRBJ1-6,TRBV5-1,NA,NA
CSVANRQGGGETQYF,TGCAGCGTAGCAAATAGACAGGGCGGAGGAGAGACCCAGTACTTC,TRBJ2-5,TRBV29-1,NA,TRBD1
CASSLLPGGQSVNSPLHF,TGCGCCAGCAGCTTGTTGCCAGGAGGGCAAAGCGTGAATTCACCCCTCCACTTT,TRBJ1-6,TRBV5-1,NA,NA
CSVEVGYEQYF,TGCAGCGTTGAAGTAGGGTACGAGCAGTACTTC,TRBJ2-7,TRBV29-1,NA,NA
CASSQSAGECNEQFF,TGCGCCAGCAGCCAATCGGCGGGAGAGTGCAATGAGCAGTTCTTC,TRBJ2-1,TRBV4-1,NA,TRBD2
CASSLAGAGGSIFYNEQFF,TGTGCCAGCAGCTTAGCTGGGGCGGGGGGGTCCATCTTCTACAATGAGCAGTTCTTC,TRBJ2-1,TRBV7-2,NA,TRBD2
CASNRVVYGYTF,TGTGCCAGCAACAGGGTCGTCTATGGCTACACCTTC,TRBJ1-2,TRBV25-1,NA,NA
CASSLALGTLAYEQYF,TGTGCCAGCAGCTTAGCGCTCGGTACCCTAGCCTACGAGCAGTACTTC,TRBJ2-7,TRBV7-2,NA,NA
CASSQVSRGRSSYNEQFF,TGCGCCAGCAGCCAAGTATCGAGGGGTCGTAGCTCCTACAATGAGCAGTTCTTC,TRBJ2-1,TRBV4-3,few,NA
CASSEAIGQGGNNEQFF,TGTGCCAGCAGTGAAGCAATAGGACAGGGGGGGAACAATGAGCAGTTCTTC,TRBJ2-1,TRBV6-1,NA,TRBD1
CAIRRQGDYGYTF,TGTGCCATCAGAAGACAGGGTGACTATGGCTACACCTTC,TRBJ1-2,TRBV10-3,NA,TRBD1
CASSGQGARYSHTF,TGTGCCAGCAGTGGACAGGGGGCGAGATATTCCCACACCTTC,TRBJ1-2,TRBV28,NA,TRBD1
CASMSRTGKEQFF,TGTGCCAGCATGAGTCGGACCGGGAAGGAGCAGTTCTTC,TRBJ2-1,TRBV27,NA,NA
CATGRGQETQNF,TGTGCCACAGGCCGGGGGCAAGAGACCCAGAACTTC,TRBJ2-5,TRBV7-6,NA,NA
CASSLTGDNYEQYF,TGTGCCAGCAGTTTAACCGGGGACAACTACGAGCAGTACTTC,TRBJ2-7,TRBV12-3/TRBV12-4,many,NA
CASRPTGGGAEAFF,TGTGCCAGCAGACCTACAGGGGGAGGGGCTGAAGCTTTCTTT,TRBJ1-1,TRBV14,NA,TRBD1
CASSYSFGDGTYEQYF,TGTGCCAGCAGTTACTCGTTTGGGGACGGAACCTACGAGCAGTACTTC,TRBJ2-7,TRBV6-5,NA,NA
CTSSVNSYNEQFF,TGTACCAGCAGTGTGAACTCCTACAATGAGCAGTTCTTC,TRBJ2-1,TRBV12-3/TRBV12-4,NA,NA
CSARSADTQYF,TGCAGCGCCCGAAGCGCAGATACGCAGTATTTT,TRBJ2-3,TRBV29-1,NA,NA
CASGRLGTNYEQYF,TGTGCCAGCGGTCGACTAGGGACCAATTACGAGCAGTACTTC,TRBJ2-7,TRBV6-2/TRBV6-3,NA,NA